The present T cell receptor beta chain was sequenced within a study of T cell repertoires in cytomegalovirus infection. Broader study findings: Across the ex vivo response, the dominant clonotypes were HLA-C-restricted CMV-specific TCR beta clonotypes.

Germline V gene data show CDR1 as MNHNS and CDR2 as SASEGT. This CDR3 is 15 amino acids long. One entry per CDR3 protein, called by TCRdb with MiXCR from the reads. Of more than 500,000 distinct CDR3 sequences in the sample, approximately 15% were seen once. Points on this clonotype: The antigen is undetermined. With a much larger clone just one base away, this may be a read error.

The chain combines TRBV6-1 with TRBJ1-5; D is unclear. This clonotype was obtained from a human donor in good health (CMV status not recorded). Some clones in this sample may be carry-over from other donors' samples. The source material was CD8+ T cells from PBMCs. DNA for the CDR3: TGTGCCAGCAGTGAAGCTGAGGATAGCATTCAGCCCCAGCATTTT. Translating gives CASSEAEDSIQPQHF.